This paragraph reports one T cell receptor (beta chain). The data belong to a study of blood T cell repertoires in COVID-19. Looking at the study overall: Acute and convalescent COVID-19 specimens originated in the United States, Italy and Spain.

The method was immunoSEQ multiplex PCR; TCRdb's version includes in-frame clones alone and lacks a portion of them. The profile covers roughly 140,000 clones, with about 80% appearing a single time and around 8% taken by the ten largest. With V trimmed by 0 bases and J by 5 bases, 8 bases remained unmatched. CDR1 ENHRY and CDR2 SYGVKD come from the germline V gene. The length of the CDR3 is 17 residues. This receptor was taken from a human donor in a cohort sampled during active COVID-19. The sample consisted of peripheral blood. V usage is TRBV10-3 and J usage is TRBJ1-4; TRBD1 aligns across 8 bases. The CDR3 is CAISESLSRGRNEKLFF. Here the CDR3 DNA reads TGTGCCATCAGTGAGTCCCTCTCCAGGGGGCGGAATGAAAAACTGTTTTTT.